This TCR beta chain was found in a study of T cells after yellow fever vaccination. Study-level results: Abundant clonotypes from the bulk population could get into FACS-sorted repertoires as contaminants. The study found a weaker secondary response that peaked faster, day 5 versus 15. Reappearance after the booster was seen for most primary-vaccination clones, at 96% CD4 and 70% to 90% CD8. A small share of clonotypes appeared in both CD4 and CD8 compartments.

TCRdb processed the 5' RACE reads anew with MiXCR; each CDR3 protein has one entry. The sample consists of more than 95,000 distinct CDR3 sequences, 7.2% of them appearing once. In this sample, this clonotype turned up many times. Its antigen is still unknown. This sequence was found in a man aged 18 to 30 who received the YFV17D yellow fever vaccine. This specimen was CD4+ T cells sorted from PBMCs, taken about 49 days after the first yellow fever vaccination.

CDR3 in DNA: TGTGCCAGCAGCCGGGACACTCAGCGTGAAGCTTTCTTT. Its translation is CASSRDTQREAFF. This sequence joins TRBV7-9 and TRBJ1-1; D is perhaps TRBD1 (6 bases). The CDR3 spans 13 residues. Deletions cut 5 bases from V and 7 bases from J, with 14 bases between. Germline CDR1 and CDR2: SEHNR and FQNEAQ (reference sequence).